The present T cell receptor beta chain was sequenced within a study of CD8+CD57+ T cells in acquired aplastic anemia. As for the study in general: Sorted CD4+ and CD8+ cells gave a mean 3.2 ug DNA, range 0.2 to 27.4 ug.

As concerns this clonotype: This sequence may be a read error, since a much larger clone differs from it by one base.

Germline V gives CDR1 SEHNR, CDR2 FQNEAQ (reference sequence). The CDR3 totals 15 residues. TCR beta VDJ combinations and CDR3 sequences were profiled from genomic DNA. TCRdb analysed the reads with MiXCR anew, one entry per CDR3 protein. The sample consists of about 190,000 distinct CDR3 sequences, roughly half of them appearing once. The chain uses TRBV7-9 and TRBJ1-6; D remains ambiguous. The receptor comes from a human donor in good health, serving as a control. The specimen was sorted CD4+, CD8+, or CD8+CD57+ T cells (not recorded which) from PBMCs. The CDR3: CASSLPGLYDSPLHF. Here the CDR3 DNA reads TGTGCCAGCAGCTTGCCGGGCCTCTATGATTCACCCCTCCACTTT.